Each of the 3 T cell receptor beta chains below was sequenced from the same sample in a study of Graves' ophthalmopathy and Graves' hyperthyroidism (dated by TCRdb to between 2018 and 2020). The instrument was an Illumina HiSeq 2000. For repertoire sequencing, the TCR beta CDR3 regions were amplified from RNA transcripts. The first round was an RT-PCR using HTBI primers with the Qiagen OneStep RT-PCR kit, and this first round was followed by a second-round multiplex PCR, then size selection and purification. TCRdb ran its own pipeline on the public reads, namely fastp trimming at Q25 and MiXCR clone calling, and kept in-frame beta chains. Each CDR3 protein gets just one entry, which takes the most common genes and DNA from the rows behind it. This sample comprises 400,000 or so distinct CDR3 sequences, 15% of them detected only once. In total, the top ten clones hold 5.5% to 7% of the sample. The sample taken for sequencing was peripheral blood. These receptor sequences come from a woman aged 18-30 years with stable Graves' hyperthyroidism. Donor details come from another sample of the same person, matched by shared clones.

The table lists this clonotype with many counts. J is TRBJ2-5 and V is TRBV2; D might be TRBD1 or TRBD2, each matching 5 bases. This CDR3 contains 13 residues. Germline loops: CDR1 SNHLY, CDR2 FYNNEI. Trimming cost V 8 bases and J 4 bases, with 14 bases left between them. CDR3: CASGGEAPETQYF. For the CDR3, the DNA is TGTGCCAGCGGGGGTGAAGCTCCAGAGACCCAGTACTTC.

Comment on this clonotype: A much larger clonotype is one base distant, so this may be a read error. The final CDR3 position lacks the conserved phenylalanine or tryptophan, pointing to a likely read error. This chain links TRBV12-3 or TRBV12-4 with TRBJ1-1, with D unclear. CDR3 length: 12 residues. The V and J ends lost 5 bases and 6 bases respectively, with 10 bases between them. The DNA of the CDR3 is TGTGCCAGCAGTCGTAGGGAGGCTGAAGCTTTCTAT. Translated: CASSRREAEAFY.

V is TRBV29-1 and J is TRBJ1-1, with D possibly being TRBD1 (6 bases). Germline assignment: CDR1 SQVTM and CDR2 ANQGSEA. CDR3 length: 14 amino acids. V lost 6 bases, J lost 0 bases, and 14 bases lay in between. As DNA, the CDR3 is TGCAGCGTCAGACAGGTGTCCATGAACACTGAAGCTTTCTTT. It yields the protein CSVRQVSMNTEAFF.